The present TCR beta chain was sequenced within a study of cytomegalovirus exposure and HLA in healthy donors. Study-wide results and caveats: Later analysis demonstrated an association between a missense DCLRE1C variant and TCR beta V- and J-gene trimming. In most subjects, TCR beta sequences reportedly gave accurate predictions of HLA-A and HLA-B alleles. About 87% or about 30% of the time was how often most TCR beta V segments were productive, according to an earlier analysis.

PCR was performed using 60 Vbeta and 13 Jbeta primers. Method: immunoSEQ multiplex PCR; TCRdb's copy keeps in-frame clones and lacks some. The table includes approximately 150,000 clones, about four fifths detected once. Comments on this clone: The antigen remains unidentified.

V lost 2 bases and J lost 7, with 14 bases in between. Per the germline V gene, CDR1 is MDHEN and CDR2 is SYDVKM. This CDR3 comprises 14 residues. The sample consisted of PBMCs. The chain recombines TRBV28 with TRBJ1-2; tentatively, D is TRBD1 (5 bases). The clonotype comes from a woman aged 40 to 55 in good health and CMV-seropositive. This chain's CDR3 is CASSLGSQGAGYTF. For the CDR3, the DNA is TGTGCCAGCAGTTTAGGTAGTCAGGGTGCTGGCTACACCTTC.